The 22 T cell receptor beta chains below all came from one sample that was sequenced in a study of blood T cells in healthy people across ages. A sample-barcoded 5' primer and a J-beta primer mix were used in a second PCR of about 7 to 11 cycles. TCRdb itself ran the 5' RACE reads through MiXCR, one entry per CDR3 protein. The sample includes some 850,000 distinct CDR3 sequences, roughly 24% of them seen just once. Separately, the same data were catalogued under a study of T cells of mothers and their children.

The sample taken for sequencing was blood. The receptors here all came from a boy younger than 18 in good health.

This clonotype was detected only a few times. The chain is built from TRBV9 and TRBJ1-4; D call uncertain. Germline values: CDR1 SGDLS, CDR2 YYNGEE. With 0 bases removed from V and 0 bases from J, the gap between germline ends came to 6 bases. The CDR3 totals 15 residues. The CDR3 nucleotides read TGTGCCAGCAGCGTAGCCCAGGCAACTAATGAAAAACTGTTTTTT. Protein product: CASSVAQATNEKLFF.

The V gene is TRBV3-1, the J gene TRBJ2-3, with a possible D match to TRBD2 (7 bases). The germline V gene encodes CDR1 LGHDT and CDR2 YNNKEL (reference sequence). V lost 3 bases and J lost 3, with 10 bases in between. The CDR3 runs to 14 residues. The CDR3 DNA reads TGTGCCAGCAGCCAGGGGGGGCGGACAGATACGCAGTATTTT. This translates into CASSQGGRTDTQYF.

The chain combines TRBV6-5 with TRBJ1-2; D might be TRBD1 (5 bases). The CDR3 covers 12 residues. Germline V lookup: CDR1 MNHEY, CDR2 SVGAGI. V was pared by 6 bases and J by 4 bases, with 9 bases between. The DNA for the CDR3 is TGTGCCAGCAGGGAGGGGCTCTATGGCTACACCTTC. Residues: CASREGLYGYTF.

This chain joins TRBV2 and TRBJ1-2; D gene uncertain. CDR1 and CDR2 from the germline V gene are SNHLY and FYNNEI. Trimming removed 3 bases from V and 2 bases from J, with 10 bases in between. This CDR3 region has 14 residues. The CDR3: CASSEDIANYGYTF. The CDR3 nucleotides read TGTGCCAGCAGTGAGGATATCGCCAACTATGGCTACACCTTC.

CDR3 coding DNA: TGTGCCAGCCTTTTGAGGGGGGCTCACAATGAGCAGTTCTTC. Protein: CASLLRGAHNEQFF. V and J are TRBV6-2 or TRBV6-3 and TRBJ2-1; the D gene could be TRBD1 or TRBD2 (6 bases each). The CDR3 runs 14 residues. V gave up 8 bases and J gave up 5 bases, with 16 bases separating them. The V gene's germline CDR1 is MNHEY and CDR2 SVGEGT.

The chain joins TRBV10-3 to TRBJ2-5; 7 bases line up with TRBD1. The DNA end favors TRBJ2-7, so the J call may be wrong. Germline CDR1 reads ENHRY; CDR2 reads SYGVKD. This CDR3 is built from 12 residues. CDR3 sequence (DNA): TGTGCCTACGGGACAGAAGCCTACGAGCAGTACTTC. It translates to CAYGTEAYEQYF.

CDR3 sequence: CASSLVRGGNEQFF. The CDR3 coding sequence is TGTGCCAGCAGCTTAGTTCGGGGGGGCAATGAGCAGTTCTTC. This rearrangement joins TRBV11-2 to TRBJ2-5, with TRBD2 matching over 8 bases. The end of the DNA fits TRBJ2-1 better, so the J call may be wrong. The CDR3 runs to 14 residues. Germline CDR1 reads SGHAT; CDR2 reads FQNNGV.

This clonotype was observed a few times. The chain combines TRBV5-1 with TRBJ2-2; D remains ambiguous. The CDR3 is 14 amino acids. The V gene's germline CDR1 is SGHRS and CDR2 YFSETQ. Trimming cost V 1 base and J 4 bases, with 8 bases left between them. The CDR3 DNA sequence: TGCGCCAGCAGCTTGTTTCCGGGCACCGGGGAGCTGTTTTTT. This sequence encodes CASSLFPGTGELFF. Using reference TRBV5-1 and TRBJ2-2 for the parts outside the CDR3, the full variable domain is KAGVTQTPRYLIKTRGQQVTLSCSPISGHRSVSWYQQTPGQGLQFLFEYFSETQRNKGNFPGRFSGRQFSNSRSEMNVSTLELGDSALYLCASSLFPGTGELFFGEGSRLTVL.

V and J are TRBV7-9 and TRBJ1-1; D remains ambiguous. V gave up 7 bases and J gave up 3 bases, with 12 bases separating them. The CDR3 has 13 amino acids. Germline-derived CDR1 and CDR2 are SEHNR and FQNEAQ (reference sequence). The CDR3 protein is CASTLFGDTEAFF. The DNA for the CDR3 is TGTGCCAGCACTTTATTCGGGGACACTGAAGCTTTCTTT.

V gene TRBV12-3 or TRBV12-4 combines with J gene TRBJ1-6; D call uncertain. The germline V and J ends were trimmed by 5 bases and 7 bases, with 12 bases remaining between them. The CDR3 has 14 residues. CDR3 nucleotide sequence: TGTGCCAGCAGTCCTCCGGCCGGCAATTCACCCCTCCACTTT. Its translation is CASSPPAGNSPLHF.

The gene calls are TRBV6-1 and TRBJ2-6; D is uncertain. The CDR3 totals 14 residues. V lost 10 bases, J lost 0 bases, and 10 bases lay in between. CDR1 MNHNS and CDR2 SASEGT come from the germline V gene. The CDR3 nucleotides are TGTGCCACTCCGACGGACTCTGGGGCCAACGTCCTGACTTTC. It translates to CATPTDSGANVLTF.

A few counts support this clonotype. This chain joins TRBV7-9 and TRBJ1-4, with D possibly TRBD1 on 5 matching bases. The CDR3 sequence is 13 residues long. Germline V CDR1 and CDR2: SEHNR, FQNEAQ (reference sequence). Between the trimmed V and J ends, which lost 2 bases and 6 bases, there was a span of 7 bases. The CDR3 loop reads CASSLRRDEKLFF. Here the CDR3 DNA reads TGTGCCAGCAGCTTACGCAGGGATGAAAAACTGTTTTTT.

The chain recombines TRBV6-2 or TRBV6-3 with TRBJ2-3, with 10 bases fitting TRBD2. The CDR3 length is 15 residues. The V gene end was trimmed by 6 bases and the J gene end by 2 bases; junction bases not matched to a gene: 5. Germline V lookup: CDR1 MNHEY, CDR2 SVGEGT. This CDR3 reads CASRISGGTTDTQYF. CDR3 in DNA: TGTGCCAGCAGGATTAGCGGGGGGACCACAGATACGCAGTATTTT.

The rearrangement uses TRBV2 and TRBJ2-5, with 10 nucleotides matching TRBD1. The DNA matches TRBJ2-7 better at its end, which makes the J call doubtful. There are 15 residues in the CDR3. Per the germline V gene, CDR1 is SNHLY and CDR2 is FYNNEI. DNA for the CDR3: TGTGCCAGCAGGGATTTCGGGACAGGGGTATACGAGCAGTACTTC. Translating it yields CASRDFGTGVYEQYF.

This clonotype occurred a few times. This chain connects TRBV5-1 to TRBJ2-6; possible D gene TRBD2, 5 bases. Germline values: CDR1 SGHRS, CDR2 YFSETQ. V lost 4 bases to trimming and J lost 3 bases, with 17 bases between them. CDR3 length equals 17 residues. The CDR3 sequence is CASSPDSLLSGANVLTF. CDR3 in DNA: TGCGCCAGCAGCCCGGACTCGCTACTTAGTGGGGCCAACGTCCTGACTTTC.

This chain joins TRBV5-1 and TRBJ2-3; 7 bases agree with TRBD2. The V gene's germline CDR1 is SGHRS and CDR2 YFSETQ. The ends lost 4 bases at V and 5 bases at J; junction bases unmatched: 13. The CDR3 totals 16 residues. This CDR3 is CASSAGRRSSGDTQYF. CDR3 sequence (DNA): TGCGCCAGCAGCGCGGGCAGGCGCTCTAGCGGAGATACGCAGTATTTT.

The chain has TRBV10-2 and TRBJ2-7; D is undetermined. This CDR3 comprises 13 residues. Germline assignment: CDR1 WSHSY and CDR2 SAAADI. V shed 7 bases and J shed 4 bases, with 14 bases lying between them. The CDR3 DNA is TGCGCCAGCACCGTGACGGAGTCATACGAGCAGTACTTC. Its translation is CASTVTESYEQYF.

The chain is built from TRBV9 and TRBJ2-5; maybe TRBD2 (7 bases). The J call is doubtful: the DNA matches TRBJ2-1 better. Per the germline V gene, CDR1 is SGDLS and CDR2 is YYNGEE. CDR3 length: 17 residues. Here the CDR3 reads CASSPSKTRGAGNEQFF. The CDR3 bases are TGTGCCAGCAGCCCGTCTAAAACCCGGGGGGCCGGTAATGAGCAGTTCTTC.

This clonotype was seen a handful of times. The rearrangement joins TRBV2 to TRBJ2-5, with D possibly matching TRBD1 (5 bases). The J call is doubtful: the DNA matches TRBJ2-7 better. The V gene's germline CDR1 is SNHLY and CDR2 FYNNEI. This CDR3 spans 14 amino acids. This chain's CDR3 is CASSELGAAGEQYF. The DNA of the CDR3 is TGTGCCAGCAGTGAACTTGGGGCCGCCGGCGAGCAGTACTTC.

This sequence joins TRBV6-1 and TRBJ2-5; 11 bases match TRBD2. Trimming at V came to 7 bases and at J to 1 base, leaving 5 bases not matched to a gene. Germline V gives CDR1 MNHNS, CDR2 SASEGT. The CDR3 extends over 15 amino acids. CDR3 region: CASNWGLAVQETQYF. The CDR3 coding sequence is TGTGCCAGCAATTGGGGACTAGCGGTCCAAGAGACCCAGTACTTC.

The CDR3 DNA follows: TGTGCCAGCAGCACAGGGGACTCTGGGGCCAACGTCCTGACTTTC. This sequence encodes CASSTGDSGANVLTF. The chain couples TRBV6-5 to TRBJ2-6; 7 bases fit TRBD1. Germline CDR1 MNHEY, CDR2 SVGAGI. The V and J ends lost 6 bases and 0 bases, in that order; junction bases with no gene match: 2. This CDR3 is built from 15 residues.

V is TRBV5-1 and J is TRBJ2-3; 8 nucleotides match TRBD1. The CDR3 totals 15 residues. V lost 1 base to trimming and J lost 2 bases; unmatched junction nucleotides: 3. The germline CDR1 and CDR2 sequences are SGHRS and YFSETQ. The CDR3 DNA follows: TGCGCCAGCAGCTTGTCGGACAGGGACACAGATACGCAGTATTTT. It specifies CASSLSDRDTDTQYF.